The clone carrying this T cell receptor beta chain occurred once. The data stem from a study of tumor T cells in aggressive B-cell lymphoma. Method: immunoSEQ multiplex PCR; TCRdb's copy keeps in-frame clones and lacks some. The profile shows more than 7,000 clones, approximately 85% of them singletons. Germline assignment: CDR1 SEHNR and CDR2 FQNEAQ (reference sequence). The CDR3 covers 18 residues. The junction had 6 bases not matched to a gene; V was cut back by 0 bases and J by 3 bases. The sequenced sample was tumor tissue. The chain is built from TRBV7-9 and TRBJ1-5, with 12 bases fitting TRBD1. This clonotype was obtained from an adult with diffuse large B cell lymphoma. As DNA, the CDR3 is TGTGCCAGCAGCTTAGCCTACGGGGACAGGGGGCACAATCAGCCCCAGCATTTT. Encoded protein: CASSLAYGDRGHNQPQHF.